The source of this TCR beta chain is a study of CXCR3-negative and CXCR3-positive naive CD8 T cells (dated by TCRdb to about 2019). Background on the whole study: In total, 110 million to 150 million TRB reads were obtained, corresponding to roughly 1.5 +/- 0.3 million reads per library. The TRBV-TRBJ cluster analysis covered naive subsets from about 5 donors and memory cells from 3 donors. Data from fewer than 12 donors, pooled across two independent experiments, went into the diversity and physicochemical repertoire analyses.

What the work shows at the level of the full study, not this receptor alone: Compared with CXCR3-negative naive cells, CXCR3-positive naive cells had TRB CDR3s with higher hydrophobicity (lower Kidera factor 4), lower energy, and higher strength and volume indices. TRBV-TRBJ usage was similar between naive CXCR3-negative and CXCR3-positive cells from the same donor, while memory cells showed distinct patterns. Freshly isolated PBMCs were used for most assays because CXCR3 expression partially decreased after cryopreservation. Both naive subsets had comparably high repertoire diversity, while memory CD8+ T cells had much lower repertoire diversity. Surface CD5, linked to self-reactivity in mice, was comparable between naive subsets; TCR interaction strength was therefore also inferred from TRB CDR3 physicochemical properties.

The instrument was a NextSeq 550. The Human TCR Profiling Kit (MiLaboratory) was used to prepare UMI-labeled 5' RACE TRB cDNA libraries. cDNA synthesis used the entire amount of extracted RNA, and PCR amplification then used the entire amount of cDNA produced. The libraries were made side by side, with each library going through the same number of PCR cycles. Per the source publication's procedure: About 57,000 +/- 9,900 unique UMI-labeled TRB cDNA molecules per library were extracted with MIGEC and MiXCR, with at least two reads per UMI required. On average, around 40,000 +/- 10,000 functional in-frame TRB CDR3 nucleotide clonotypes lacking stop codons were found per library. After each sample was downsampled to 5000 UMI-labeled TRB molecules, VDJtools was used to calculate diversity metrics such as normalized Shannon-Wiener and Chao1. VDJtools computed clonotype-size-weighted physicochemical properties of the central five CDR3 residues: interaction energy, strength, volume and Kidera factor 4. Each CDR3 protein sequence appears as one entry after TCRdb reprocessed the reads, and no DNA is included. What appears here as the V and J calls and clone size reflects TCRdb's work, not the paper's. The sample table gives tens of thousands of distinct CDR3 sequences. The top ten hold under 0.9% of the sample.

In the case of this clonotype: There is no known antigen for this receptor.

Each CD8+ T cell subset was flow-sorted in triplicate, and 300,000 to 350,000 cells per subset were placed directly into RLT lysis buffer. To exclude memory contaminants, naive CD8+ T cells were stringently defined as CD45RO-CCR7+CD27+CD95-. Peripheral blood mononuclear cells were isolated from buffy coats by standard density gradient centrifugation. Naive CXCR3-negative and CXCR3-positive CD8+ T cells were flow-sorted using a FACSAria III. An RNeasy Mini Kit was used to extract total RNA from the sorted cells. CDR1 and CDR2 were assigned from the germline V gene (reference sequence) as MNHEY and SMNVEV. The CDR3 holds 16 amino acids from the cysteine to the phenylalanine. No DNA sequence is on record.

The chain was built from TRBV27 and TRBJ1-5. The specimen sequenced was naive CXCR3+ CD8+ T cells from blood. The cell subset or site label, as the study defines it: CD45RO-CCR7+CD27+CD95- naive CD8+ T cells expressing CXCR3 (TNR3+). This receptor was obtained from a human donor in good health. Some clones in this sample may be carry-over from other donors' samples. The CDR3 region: CASSLSPPASNQPQHF.